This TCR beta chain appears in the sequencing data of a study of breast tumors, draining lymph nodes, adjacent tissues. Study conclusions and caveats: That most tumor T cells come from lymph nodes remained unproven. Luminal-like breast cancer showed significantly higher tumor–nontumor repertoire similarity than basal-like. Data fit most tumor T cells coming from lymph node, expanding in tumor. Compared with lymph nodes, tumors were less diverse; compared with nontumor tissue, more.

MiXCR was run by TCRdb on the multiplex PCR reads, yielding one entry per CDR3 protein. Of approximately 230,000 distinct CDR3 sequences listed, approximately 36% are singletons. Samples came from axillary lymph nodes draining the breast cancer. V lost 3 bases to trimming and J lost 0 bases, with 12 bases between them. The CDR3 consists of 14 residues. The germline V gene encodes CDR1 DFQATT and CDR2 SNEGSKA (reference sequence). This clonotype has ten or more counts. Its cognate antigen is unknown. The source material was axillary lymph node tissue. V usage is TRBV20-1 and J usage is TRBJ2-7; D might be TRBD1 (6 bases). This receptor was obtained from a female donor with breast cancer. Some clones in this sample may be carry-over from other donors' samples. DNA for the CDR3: TGCAGTGCTAGTACTGGGGGCAGCTCCTACGAGCAGTACTTC. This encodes CSASTGGSSYEQYF.